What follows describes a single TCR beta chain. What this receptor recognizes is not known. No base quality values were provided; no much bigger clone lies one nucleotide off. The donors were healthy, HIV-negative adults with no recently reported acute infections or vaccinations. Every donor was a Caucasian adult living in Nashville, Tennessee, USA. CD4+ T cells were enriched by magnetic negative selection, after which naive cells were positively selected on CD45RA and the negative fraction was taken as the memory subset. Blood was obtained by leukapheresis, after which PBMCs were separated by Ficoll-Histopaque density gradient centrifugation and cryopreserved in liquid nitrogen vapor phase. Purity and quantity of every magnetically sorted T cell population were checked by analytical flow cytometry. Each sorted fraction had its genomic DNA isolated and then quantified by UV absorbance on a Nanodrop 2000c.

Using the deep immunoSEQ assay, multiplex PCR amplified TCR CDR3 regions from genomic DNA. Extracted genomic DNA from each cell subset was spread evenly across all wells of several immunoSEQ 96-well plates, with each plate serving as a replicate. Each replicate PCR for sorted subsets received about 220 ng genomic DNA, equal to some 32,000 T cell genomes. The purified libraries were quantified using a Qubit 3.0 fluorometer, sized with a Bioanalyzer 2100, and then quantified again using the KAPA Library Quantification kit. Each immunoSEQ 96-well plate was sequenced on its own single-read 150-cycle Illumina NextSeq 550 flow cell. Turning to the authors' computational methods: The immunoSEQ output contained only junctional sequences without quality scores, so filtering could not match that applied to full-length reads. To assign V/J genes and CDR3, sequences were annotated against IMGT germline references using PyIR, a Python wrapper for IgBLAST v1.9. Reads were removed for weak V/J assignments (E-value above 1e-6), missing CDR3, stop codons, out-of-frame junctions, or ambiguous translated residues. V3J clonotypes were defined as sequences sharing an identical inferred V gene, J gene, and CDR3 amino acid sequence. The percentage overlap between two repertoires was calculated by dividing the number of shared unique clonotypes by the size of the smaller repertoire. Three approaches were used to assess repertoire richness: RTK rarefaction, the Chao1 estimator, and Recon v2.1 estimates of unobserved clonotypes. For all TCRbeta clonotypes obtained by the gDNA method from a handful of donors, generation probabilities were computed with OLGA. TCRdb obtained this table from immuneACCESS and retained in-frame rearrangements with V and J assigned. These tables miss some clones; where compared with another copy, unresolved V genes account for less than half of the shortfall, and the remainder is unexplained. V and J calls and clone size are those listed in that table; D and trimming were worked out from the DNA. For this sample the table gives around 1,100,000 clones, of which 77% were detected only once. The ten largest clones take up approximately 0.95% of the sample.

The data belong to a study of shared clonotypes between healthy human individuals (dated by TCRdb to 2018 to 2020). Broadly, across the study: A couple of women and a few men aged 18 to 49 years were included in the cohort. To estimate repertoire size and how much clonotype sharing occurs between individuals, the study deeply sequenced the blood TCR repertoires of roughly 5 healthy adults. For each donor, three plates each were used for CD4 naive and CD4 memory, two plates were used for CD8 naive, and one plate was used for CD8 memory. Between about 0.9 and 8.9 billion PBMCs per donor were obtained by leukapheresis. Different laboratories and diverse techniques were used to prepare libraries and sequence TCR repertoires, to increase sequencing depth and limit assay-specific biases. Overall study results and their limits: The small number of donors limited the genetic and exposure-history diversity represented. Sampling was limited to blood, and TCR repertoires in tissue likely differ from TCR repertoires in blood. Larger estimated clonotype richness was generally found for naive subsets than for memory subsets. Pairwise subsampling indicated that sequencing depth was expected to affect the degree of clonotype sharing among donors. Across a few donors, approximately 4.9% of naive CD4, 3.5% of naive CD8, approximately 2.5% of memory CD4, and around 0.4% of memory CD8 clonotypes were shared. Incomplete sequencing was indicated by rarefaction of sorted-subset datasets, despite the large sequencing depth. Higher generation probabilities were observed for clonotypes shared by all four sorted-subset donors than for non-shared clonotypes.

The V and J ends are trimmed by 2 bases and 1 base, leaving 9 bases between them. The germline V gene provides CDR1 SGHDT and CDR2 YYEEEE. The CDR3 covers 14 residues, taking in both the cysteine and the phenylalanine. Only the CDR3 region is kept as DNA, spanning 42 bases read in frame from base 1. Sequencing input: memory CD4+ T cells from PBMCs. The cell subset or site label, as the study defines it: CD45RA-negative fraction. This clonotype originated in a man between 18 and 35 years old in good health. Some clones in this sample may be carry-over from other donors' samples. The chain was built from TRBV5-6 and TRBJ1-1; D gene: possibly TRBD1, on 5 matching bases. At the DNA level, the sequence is TGTGCCAGCAGCTTATACAGGCCGAACACTGAAGCTTTCTTT. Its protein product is CASSLYRPNTEAFF.